Presented here are 27 T cell receptor beta chains from one specimen sequenced in a study of OX40 agonist ivuxolimab in advanced cancers. Data came from immunoSEQ multiplex PCR; TCRdb stores just in-frame clones and leaves some out. Among over 50,000 clones listed, about nine tenths were seen once. The sequences come from CD4+ or CD8+ T cells sorted from blood, collected in a trial of the OX40 agonist ivuxolimab. Every receptor here comes from an adult with an advanced solid tumor such as melanoma, head and neck, liver or kidney cancer.

This clone was seen a single time. The genes are TRBV19 and TRBJ1-5; tentatively, D is TRBD1 (5 bases). Germline lookup yields CDR1 LNHDA and CDR2 SQIVND (reference sequence). The CDR3 has 10 amino acids. In nucleotides, the CDR3 is TGTACCGGGGGTGGTCAGCCCCAGCATTTT. Protein product: CTGGGQPQHF.

This clone was picked up one time. The chain couples TRBV7-9 to TRBJ2-5; D is unclear. The CDR3 extends over 14 amino acids. Germline V lookup: CDR1 SEHNR, CDR2 FQNEAQ (reference sequence). V dropped 3 bases and J dropped 6 bases, with 14 bases sitting between them. The CDR3 sequence is CASSLELGYQTQYF. The CDR3 nucleotides read TGTGCCAGCAGCTTGGAGTTAGGCTATCAGACCCAGTACTTC.

V is TRBV6-5 and J is TRBJ1-3; 10 nucleotides match TRBD1. The CDR3 is 15 residues long. With 2 bases clipped from V and 4 bases from J, the junction kept 2 bases outside the gene matches. Germline V gene data show CDR1 as MNHEY and CDR2 as SVGAGI. CDR3 residues: CASSYGDRGGNTIYF. CDR3 nucleotides: TGTGCCAGCAGTTACGGGGACAGGGGAGGAAACACCATATATTTT.

As concerns this clone: Other DNA sequences from this sample encode an identical CDR3 as well. The CDR3 region is CSARDYGYTF. The CDR3 region has the DNA TGCAGTGCTAGGGACTATGGCTACACCTTC. The V gene is TRBV20-1, the J gene TRBJ1-2; D is uncertain. Looked up from germline, CDR1 is DFQATT and CDR2 is SNEGSKA (reference sequence). V was cut by 3 bases and J by 3 bases, with 2 bases left in between. This CDR3 has 10 amino acids.

The V call is TRBV15, the J call TRBJ2-7, with D possibly TRBD1 on 5 matching bases. CDR3 length: 14 residues. Trimming took off 0 bases at V and 2 bases at J, with 8 bases between the two ends. Looked up from germline, CDR1 is LNHNV and CDR2 is YYDKDF (reference sequence). The CDR3 region is CATSRDLGAYEQYV. CDR3 coding DNA: TGTGCCACCAGCAGAGATCTAGGGGCCTACGAGCAGTACGTC.

CDR3 amino acids: CASSPHPRDRTYGYTF. The CDR3 nucleotides read TGTGCCAGCAGCCCTCACCCAAGGGACAGAACGTATGGCTACACCTTC. The V and J genes are TRBV9 and TRBJ1-2, with TRBD1 matching over 7 bases. This CDR3 spans 16 amino acids. Trimming took 4 bases from V and 5 from J; bases not matched to a gene: 14. Germline V gives CDR1 SGDLS, CDR2 YYNGEE.

The CDR3 coding sequence is TGTGCCAGCAGCTTTTCAGGGGGCTATGAGCAGTACTTC. Protein product: CASSFSGGYEQYF. The chain employs TRBV7-8 and TRBJ2-7; 8 bases fit TRBD1. The germline CDR1 and CDR2 sequences are SGHVS and FQNEAQ. Germline trimming cut 3 bases from V and 7 bases from J; bases unmatched to any gene: 5. The CDR3 totals 13 residues. Supplemented by reference TRBV7-8 and TRBJ2-7, the full variable domain reads GAGVSQSPRYKVAKRGQDVALRCDPISGHVSLFWYQQALGQGPEFLTYFQNEAQLDKSGLPSDRFFAERPEGSVSTLKIQRTQQEDSAVYLCASSFSGGYEQYFGPGTRLTVT.

The V and J genes are TRBV5-8 and TRBJ2-7, with D possibly called TRBD1 or TRBD2 (5 bases each). This CDR3 is built from 14 residues. The germline V and J ends were trimmed by 4 bases and 7 bases, with 18 bases remaining between them. The germline V gene has CDR1 SGHTS and CDR2 YDEGEE. The CDR3 nucleotides read TGTGCCAGCAGCCCCGGGACCGAATTTGGGGAGCAGTACGTC. It specifies CASSPGTEFGEQYV.

V and J are TRBV15 and TRBJ1-5; 7 nucleotides agree with TRBD1. Unmatched junction bases numbered 7, after V lost 1 base and J lost 7 bases. Germline lookup yields CDR1 LNHNV and CDR2 YYDKDF (reference sequence). CDR3 size: 15 residues. The CDR3 region has the DNA TGTGCCACCAGCAGAGTGACAGGGTTTACCCAGCCCCAGCATTTT. Protein: CATSRVTGFTQPQHF.

The chain joins TRBV29-1 to TRBJ1-2; D is possibly TRBD1 (5 bases). The germline V gene encodes CDR1 SQVTM and CDR2 ANQGSEA. V lost 4 bases, J lost 7 bases, and 10 bases lay in between. The CDR3 sequence is 11 residues long. The CDR3 loop is CSVGGEGGYTF. CDR3 nucleotide sequence: TGCAGCGTTGGGGGGGAGGGTGGCTACACCTTC.

This rearrangement joins TRBV9 to TRBJ1-2; perhaps TRBD1 as D (6 bases). Deletions cut 3 bases from V and 4 bases from J, with 16 bases between. CDR3 length: 15 residues. CDR1 is SGDLS, CDR2 YYNGEE, per germline. CDR3 nucleotide sequence: TGTGCCAGCAGCGCAAACAGGGAATTACGCTATGGCTACACCTTC. This codes for CASSANRELRYGYTF.

In DNA form, the CDR3 reads TGTGCCAGCAGTTTACTTATCCGCTACGAGCAGTACTTC. Translation: CASSLLIRYEQYF. The rearrangement uses TRBV28 and TRBJ2-7; D is undetermined. V was pared by 2 bases and J by 3 bases, with 8 bases between. The length of the CDR3 is 13 residues. Germline CDR1 reads MDHEN; CDR2 reads SYDVKM.

The V and J genes are TRBV2 and TRBJ1-5; no definite D call. From germline, CDR1 is SNHLY and CDR2 FYNNEI. The germline V and J ends were trimmed by 3 bases and 3 bases, with 12 bases remaining between them. The CDR3 runs to 15 residues. The CDR3 here is CASSDSFPPNQPQHF. DNA of the CDR3: TGTGCCAGCAGTGACAGCTTTCCCCCCAATCAGCCCCAGCATTTT.

This clone was counted only a few times. This chain joins TRBV30 and TRBJ2-7; TRBD2 is a possible D gene (6 bases). There are 12 residues in the CDR3. Trimming left V 2 bases short and J 6 bases short, with 11 bases between. The germline V gene has CDR1 GTSNPN and CDR2 SVGIG (reference sequence). Written as DNA, the CDR3 is TGTGCCTGGAGTCCTGTGGGGGGCGAGCAGTACTTC. Residues: CAWSPVGGEQYF.

The genes are TRBV6-6 and TRBJ2-1; D perhaps matches TRBD2 (6 bases). The CDR3 covers 15 residues. Deletions cut 7 bases from V and 0 bases from J, with 13 bases between. Germline V gene sequence: CDR1 MNHNY, CDR2 SVGAGI (reference sequence). For the CDR3, the DNA is TGTGCCAGCACCTACCTCGGGAGCTCCTACAATGAGCAGTTCTTC. The encoded protein is CASTYLGSSYNEQFF.

V gene TRBV5-1 combines with J gene TRBJ2-3; TRBD2 matches at 12 bases. This CDR3 region has 15 residues. The junction had 5 bases not matched to a gene; V was cut back by 5 bases and J by 4 bases. Germline CDR1 is SGHRS and CDR2 is YFSETQ. This CDR3 is CASSLAGGRSDTQYF. The CDR3, as DNA: TGCGCCAGCAGTCTAGCGGGGGGGCGATCAGATACGCAGTATTTT.

The V call is TRBV4-2, the J call TRBJ2-7, with D uncertain. The CDR3 sequence is 12 residues long. Germline V gene data show CDR1 as LGHNA and CDR2 as YNFKEQ. Trimming cost V 4 bases and J 3 bases, with 7 bases left between them. CDR3 residues: CASSRPNYEQYF. DNA for the CDR3: TGTGCCAGCAGCCGGCCCAACTACGAGCAGTACTTC.

This clone is judged medium-sized. This sequence joins TRBV15 and TRBJ1-5; 10 bases match TRBD1. This CDR3 spans 15 amino acids. CDR1 is LNHNV, CDR2 YYDKDF, per germline (reference sequence). V gave up 1 base and J gave up 6 bases; unmatched junction bases: 3. The CDR3, as DNA: TGTGCCACCAGCAGAGGGACAGGGGGTATTCAGCCCCAGCATTTT. This translates into CATSRGTGGIQPQHF.

The chain recombines TRBV11-3 with TRBJ2-3; D is possibly TRBD1 or TRBD2 (5 bases each). This CDR3 is built from 17 residues. The germline CDR1 and CDR2 sequences are SGHNT and YENEEA. The germline V and J ends were trimmed by 0 bases and 0 bases, with 13 bases remaining between them. In DNA form, the CDR3 reads TGTGCCAGCAGCTTAGATGGGACCCATTCTAGCACAGATACGCAGTATTTT. Its translation is CASSLDGTHSSTDTQYF.

The rearrangement uses TRBV9 and TRBJ2-3; possible D gene TRBD2, 5 bases. The CDR3 is 15 amino acids. V gave up 3 bases and J gave up 1 base, with 12 bases separating them. Germline loops: CDR1 SGDLS, CDR2 YYNGEE. CDR3 DNA sequence: TGTGCCAGCAGCGGGGCCTTCGGGGGCACAGATACGCAGTATTTT. Translation gives CASSGAFGGTDTQYF. Using reference TRBV9 and TRBJ2-3 for the parts outside the CDR3, the full variable domain is DSGVTQTPKHLITATGQRVTLRCSPRSGDLSVYWYQQSLDQGLQFLIQYYNGEERAKGNILERFSAQQFPDLHSELNLSSLELGDSALYFCASSGAFGGTDTQYFGPGTRLTVL.

Only one count was recorded for this clone. The genes are TRBV9 and TRBJ1-2; tentative D call: TRBD1 (6 bases). The CDR3 length is 14 residues. The ends were cut back, 4 bases at V and 3 bases at J, with 13 bases in the middle. Germline CDR1 and CDR2: SGDLS and YYNGEE. The CDR3 sequence is CASSPWDNHYGYTF. In nucleotides, the CDR3 is TGTGCCAGCAGCCCGTGGGACAACCACTATGGCTACACCTTC. Full variable domain (remainder filled in from reference TRBV9 and TRBJ1-2): DSGVTQTPKHLITATGQRVTLRCSPRSGDLSVYWYQQSLDQGLQFLIQYYNGEERAKGNILERFSAQQFPDLHSELNLSSLELGDSALYFCASSPWDNHYGYTFGSGTRLTVV.

V gene TRBV10-3 combines with J gene TRBJ1-5; no clear D gene. Trimming left V 10 bases short and J 2 bases short, with 12 bases between. CDR3 length equals 13 residues. CDR1 ENHRY and CDR2 SYGVKD come from the germline V gene. The CDR3 sequence: CASRGLGNQPQHF. CDR3 DNA sequence: TGTGCCAGTCGGGGTCTCGGCAATCAGCCCCAGCATTTT.

The chain joins TRBV6-1 to TRBJ1-2; the D is unclear. This CDR3 comprises 12 residues. With 6 bases removed from V and 9 bases from J, the gap between germline ends came to 14 bases. Per germline, CDR1 MNHNS and CDR2 SASEGT. Here the CDR3 reads CASRRPEFRYTF. The CDR3 bases are TGTGCCAGCAGGAGACCGGAGTTCCGCTACACCTTC.

The table lists this clone with a few counts. The chain links TRBV27 to TRBJ2-4, with a possible D match to TRBD1 (5 bases). CDR3 length: 12 amino acids. With 10 bases removed from V and 0 bases from J, the gap between germline ends came to 7 bases. Germline V lookup: CDR1 MNHEY, CDR2 SMNVEV (reference sequence). The CDR3 is CATGQAKNIQYF. The CDR3 bases are TGTGCCACTGGACAAGCCAAAAACATTCAGTACTTC.

This chain links TRBV5-1 with TRBJ1-5; TRBD1 is a possible D gene (6 bases). Trimming stripped 4 bases from V and 4 bases from J, with 9 bases between. The CDR3 sequence is 13 residues long. From germline, CDR1 is SGHRS and CDR2 YFSETQ. The CDR3 spells CASSPTGNQPQHF. CDR3 bases: TGCGCCAGCAGCCCGACAGGAAATCAGCCCCAGCATTTT. The whole variable domain, remainder taken from reference TRBV5-1 and TRBJ1-5, is KAGVTQTPRYLIKTRGQQVTLSCSPISGHRSVSWYQQTPGQGLQFLFEYFSETQRNKGNFPGRFSGRQFSNSRSEMNVSTLELGDSALYLCASSPTGNQPQHFGDGTRLSIL.

J is TRBJ2-7 and V is TRBV4-2, with D perhaps matching TRBD1 (5 bases). CDR1 is LGHNA, CDR2 YNFKEQ, per germline. The CDR3 runs to 14 residues. Trimming took 0 bases from V and 5 from J, leaving 11 bases between them. The CDR3 region is CASSQEGRAHEQYF. DNA for the CDR3: TGTGCCAGCAGCCAAGAGGGCAGGGCACACGAGCAGTACTTC.

The gene calls are TRBV30 and TRBJ1-5; D gene unclear. V was clipped by 7 bases and J by 6 bases, with 7 bases between them. Germline V gene sequence: CDR1 GTSNPN, CDR2 SVGIG (reference sequence). The CDR3 sequence is 10 residues long. The CDR3 sequence is CASGSQPQHF. CDR3 bases: TGTGCCTCTGGCAGTCAGCCCCAGCATTTT.